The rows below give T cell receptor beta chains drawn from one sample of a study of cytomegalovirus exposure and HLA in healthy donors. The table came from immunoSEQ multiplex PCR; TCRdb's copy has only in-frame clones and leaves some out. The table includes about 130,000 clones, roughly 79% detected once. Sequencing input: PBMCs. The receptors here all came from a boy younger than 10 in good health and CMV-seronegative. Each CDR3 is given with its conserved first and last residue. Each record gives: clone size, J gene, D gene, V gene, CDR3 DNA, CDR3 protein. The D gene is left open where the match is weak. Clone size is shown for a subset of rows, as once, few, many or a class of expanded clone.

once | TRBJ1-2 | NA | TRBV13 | TGTGCCAGCAGCTTAGCGGGAGGGAATGGCTACACCTTC | CASSLAGGNGYTF
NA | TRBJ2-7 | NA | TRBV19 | TGTGCCAGTAGTACTTACTACGAGCAGTACTTC | CASSTYYEQYF
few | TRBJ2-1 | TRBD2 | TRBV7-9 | TGTTCCAGCAGCTTGCTAGCGGGAGGTCGAAATGAGCAGTTCTTC | CSSSLLAGGRNEQFF
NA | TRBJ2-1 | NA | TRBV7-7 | TGTGCTAGCAGCCCAGGACCGGGGAGTGAGCAGTTCTTC | CASSPGPGSEQFF
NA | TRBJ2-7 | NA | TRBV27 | TGTGCCAGCAGTTTATCGAACGGGGGTGTCTGGGAGCAGTACTTC | CASSLSNGGVWEQYF
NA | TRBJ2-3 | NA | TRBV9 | TGTGCCAGCAGCGGGGATCAGACAGGGAGGACGGTACAAGGGGCGCAGTATTTT | CASSGDQTGRTVQGAQYF
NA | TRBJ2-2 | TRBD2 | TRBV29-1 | TGCAGCGCAACTAGCGGGAGTTACACCGGGGAGCTGTTTTTT | CSATSGSYTGELFF
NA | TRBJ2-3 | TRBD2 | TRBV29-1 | TGCAGCGTCGTGTGGCGGGAGGCAGTGGATACGCAGTATTTT | CSVVWREAVDTQYF
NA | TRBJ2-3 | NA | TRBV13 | TGTGCCAGCAGCTTAGGGCCAGTTCTGACAGATACGCAGTATTTT | CASSLGPVLTDTQYF
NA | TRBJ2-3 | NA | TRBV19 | TGTGCCAGTAAGGAGGGATCCCTCAGCACAGATACGCAGTATTTT | CASKEGSLSTDTQYF
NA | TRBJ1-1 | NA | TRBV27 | TGTGCCAGCAGTTTAGCAGGCCACCCCGCCGAAGCTTTCTTT | CASSLAGHPAEAFF
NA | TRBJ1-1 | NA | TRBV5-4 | TGTGCCAGCAGCTGGGGGGTTGCGAACACTGAAGCTTTCTTT | CASSWGVANTEAFF
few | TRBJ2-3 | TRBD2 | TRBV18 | TGTGCCAGCTCACCACTAGCTCCTGGACTAGCGGGGTTGCTGAGAGGCACAGATACGCAGTATTTT | CASSPLAPGLAGLLRGTDTQYF
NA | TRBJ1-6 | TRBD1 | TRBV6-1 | TGTGCCAGCAGTGAAGGACAGGGGCCCTCACCCCTCCACTTT | CASSEGQGPSPLHF
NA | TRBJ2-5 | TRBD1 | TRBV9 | TGTGCCAGCAGCTTCACAGGGGCCCAAGAGACCCAGTACTTC | CASSFTGAQETQYF
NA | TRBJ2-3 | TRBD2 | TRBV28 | TGTGCCAGCAGCGGGACTAGCGGATTTTTCCTCACAGATACGCAGTATTTT | CASSGTSGFFLTDTQYF
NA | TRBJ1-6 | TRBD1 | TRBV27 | TGTGCCAGCGCAGGCCGGACAGGGAAGAATTCACCCCTCCACTTT | CASAGRTGKNSPLHF
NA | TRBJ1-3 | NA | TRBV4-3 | TGCGCCAGCAGCCAAGAAGAGGGTTCAGGAAACACCATATATTTT | CASSQEEGSGNTIYF
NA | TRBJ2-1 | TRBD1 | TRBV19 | TGTGCCAGTAGTAAGACCGGGACAGGCTACAATGAGCAGTTCTTC | CASSKTGTGYNEQFF
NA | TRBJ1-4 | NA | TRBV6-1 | TGTGCCAGCAGTTGGACTTTGGATGAAAAACTGTTTTTT | CASSWTLDEKLFF
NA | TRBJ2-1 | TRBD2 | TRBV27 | TGTGCCAGCAGCGGGGGACTAGCGGCGTACAATGAGCAGTTCTTC | CASSGGLAAYNEQFF
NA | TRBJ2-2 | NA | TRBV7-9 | TGTGCCAGCAGCTCCGGAGGCAACACCGGGGAGCTGTTTTTT | CASSSGGNTGELFF
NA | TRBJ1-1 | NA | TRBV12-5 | TGTGCTAGTGGTTTGGTGGCTCTGCGGGCGAGGACTGAAGCTTTCTTT | CASGLVALRARTEAFF
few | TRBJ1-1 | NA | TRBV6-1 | TGTGCCAGCAGCAGGACAGTGAACACTGAAGCTTTCTTT | CASSRTVNTEAFF
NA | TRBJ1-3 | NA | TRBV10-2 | TGCGCCACCTGGACTTCTGGAAACACCATATATTTT | CATWTSGNTIYF
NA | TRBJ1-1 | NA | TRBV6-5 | TGTGCCAGCAGTTACTCAGGGGCAGCGAACACTGAAGCTTTCTTT | CASSYSGAANTEAFF
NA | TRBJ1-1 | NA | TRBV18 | TGTGCCAGCTCACCCGCCTTTAGCAATCGAGATTTAGCTTTCTTT | CASSPAFSNRDLAFF
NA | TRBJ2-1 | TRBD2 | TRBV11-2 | TGTGCCAGCAGCCCGCGGGGGGCTAGGACGGGGTGGCCGTACAATGAGCAGTTCTTC | CASSPRGARTGWPYNEQFF
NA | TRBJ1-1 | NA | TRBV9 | TGTGCCAGCAGCCCCAGGACGGGGTGGAACACTGAAGCTTTCTTT | CASSPRTGWNTEAFF
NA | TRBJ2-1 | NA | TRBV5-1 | TGCGCCAGCAGCTTGGACTGGGGGCCCAATGAGCAGTTCTTC | CASSLDWGPNEQFF
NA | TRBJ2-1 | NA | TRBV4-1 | TGCGCCAGCGCGCCTGGGCCCCGCAGTGAGGAGCAGTTCTTC | CASAPGPRSEEQFF
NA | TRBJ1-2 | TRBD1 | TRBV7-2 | TGTGCCAGCAGCCCTGGACAGGGGGCTTGGTGGTATGGCTACACCTTC | CASSPGQGAWWYGYTF
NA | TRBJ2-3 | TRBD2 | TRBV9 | TGTGCCAGCAGCGTAGAGGGCGGGGGGGCCTTCGATACGCAGTATTTT | CASSVEGGGAFDTQYF
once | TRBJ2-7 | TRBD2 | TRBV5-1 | TGCGCCAGCAGCTTGGAGCTAGCGGGCTACGAGCAGTACTTC | CASSLELAGYEQYF
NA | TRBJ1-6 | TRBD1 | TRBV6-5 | TGTGCCAGCACCCTAGGACAGGGATATAATTCACCCCTCCACTTT | CASTLGQGYNSPLHF
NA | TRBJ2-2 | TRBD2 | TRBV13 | TGTGCCAGCAGCTCAGGCGGGGGTTACACCGGGGAGCTGTTTTTT | CASSSGGGYTGELFF